This T cell receptor beta chain was profiled in a study of blood T cell repertoires in COVID-19 (dated by TCRdb to 2018 to 2020). About the full investigation: Samples from collaborators originated in the United States, Italy and Spain and spanned both the acute and convalescent phases of COVID-19. The material from the prospective study consisted of cDNA or gDNA derived from T cells, B-cell-depleted T cells, or PBMCs. The dataset comprised deeply sampled blood TCRbeta repertoires from subjects exposed to, actively infected with, or recovered from COVID-19. Where HLA class I and class II types were available, the types were taken from metadata supplied by the sample provider, not from assay-based typing. The repertoires were made available in a free public database intended to serve as a resource for research on the immune response to SARS-CoV-2. The sample metadata nearly always contained a de-identified subject ID, COVID-19 status, age in years and sex. The samples were drawn from two sources: the first 160 participants of the ongoing ImmuneRACE study, and 950 to 1,500 subjects contributed by 6 global collaborators. What the research found in general, with its limitations: The amount of clinical and demographic metadata varied by source and participant and was provided uncurated.

TCRbeta CDR3 regions were amplified from genomic DNA by means of the immunoSEQ Assay, a bias-controlled multiplex PCR. The study's processing was this. The number of nucleated cells in each sample was estimated from the amplification of reference gene primers within the assay. To quantify the absolute abundance of each unique TCRbeta CDR3 rearrangement, sequence reads were collapsed and filtered. For each sample, productive Simpson clonality was calculated as the square root of Simpson's diversity index over productive rearrangements. As stored in TCRdb, this immuneACCESS dataset retains in-frame rearrangements with V and J assigned. A fraction of the clones does not appear; measured against another copy, unresolved V genes explain less than half of the discrepancy, and the remainder lacks a known reason. The V and J calls and clone size are taken from that table; D and trimming were inferred from the DNA. This sample gives about 120,000 clones in total; roughly three quarters of them show up just once. The top ten hold approximately 3.9% of the sample.

Collaborating institutions collected whole blood in K2EDTA tubes following their own protocols. Collaborator samples were shipped for TCRbeta analysis as frozen whole blood, isolated PBMCs, or DNA extracted from either sample type. The germline V gene sets CDR1 to MGHRA and CDR2 to YSYEKL. The CDR3 runs 14 residues from the cysteine to the phenylalanine. CDR3 DNA only is kept here, 42 bases in frame from base 1. Trimmed from V: 4 bases; trimmed from J: 4 bases; junction bases lacking a gene match: 5. A word on this clone: The antigen it recognizes is unknown. No base qualities exist here, and no much larger clone lies one base off it. The sample has other DNA sequences that encode this CDR3 too.

The chain joins TRBV4-1 to TRBJ1-2; 8 nucleotides in the junction match TRBD1. Sequencing was done on a sample of peripheral blood. The receptor comes from an elderly woman with acute or convalescent COVID-19. The CDR3 protein: CASSLSTGAYGYTF. The DNA reads as follows: TGCGCCAGCAGCCTCTCGACAGGGGCCTATGGCTACACCTTC.